The 29 T cell receptor delta chains listed next were all sequenced from one sample in a study of Vδ1+ human thymocytes. Points from the study as a whole: Thymic TRG and TRD repertoires appeared highly polyclonal, with Gaussian CDR3 length distributions.

Their antigen targets remain unknown. Sequences come from RNA converted to cDNA by reverse transcription. CDR3 amplicons came from multiplex PCR with pooled V-gene forward and constant-region reverse primers. TCRdb re-called clones from the multiplex PCR reads via CATT. The repertoire holds about 58,000 delta-chain clones, with about 16% as singletons. Sequencing was carried out using Vdelta1+ gamma-delta thymocytes from the thymus. Described subset: FACS-sorted CD3+ TCRalphabeta- TCRVdelta1+ TCRVdelta2- thymocytes. Receptors originate from a girl under three years old who had congenital heart surgery.

The J gene is TRDJ1, the V gene TRDV1; D uncertain. Germline V gene lookup returns CDR1 TSWWSYY and CDR2 QGS. CDR3 length: 14 residues. V shed 5 bases and J shed 0 bases, with 10 bases lying between them. CDR3 DNA: TGTGCTCTTGGGACTGAGAGGTACACCGATAAACTCATCTTT. Its protein is CALGTERYTDKLIF.

The chain joins TRDV1 to TRDJ1; TRDD2 matches at 9 bases. The CDR3 has 20 amino acids. The germline V gene has CDR1 TSWWSYY and CDR2 QGS. The V segment lost 0 bases and the J segment 1 base; nucleotides outside the gene matches: 15. The CDR3 loop reads CALGELPFLRLGGVTDKLIF. CDR3 nucleotide sequence: TGTGCTCTTGGGGAACTGCCCTTCCTACGTCTGGGGGGAGTCACCGATAAACTCATCTTT.

The chain has TRDV1 and TRDJ1, with 10 bases matching TRDD3. CDR3 length equals 21 residues. Per germline, CDR1 TSWWSYY and CDR2 QGS. Trimming at V came to 1 base and at J to 1 base, leaving 18 bases not matched to a gene. This chain's CDR3 is CALGEPALTTLGDSFTDKLIF. Here the CDR3 DNA reads TGTGCTCTTGGGGAACCGGCCCTAACAACACTGGGGGATTCCTTCACCGATAAACTCATCTTT.

In its sample, this clone was seen a few times. This chain joins TRDV1 and TRDJ1; 8 bases are shared with TRDD2. Germline V gene lookup returns CDR1 TSWWSYY and CDR2 QGS. Losses at the gene ends were 7 bases for V and 7 bases for J; bases not matched to a gene: 11. This CDR3 contains 14 residues. CDR3: CALASYTRGTKLIF. CDR3 coding DNA: TGTGCTCTTGCTTCCTACACCCGGGGGACTAAACTCATCTTT.

This clone showed up just a few times. The rearrangement uses TRDV1 and TRDJ1; 8 positions agree with TRDD3. Germline lookup yields CDR1 TSWWSYY and CDR2 QGS. This CDR3 is 20 amino acids long. The trim removed 2 bases at V and 2 bases at J, leaving 19 bases unmatched. In DNA, the CDR3 is TGTGCTCTTGGGGAAGGGGGGCAAGAAGCGTCTGGGGGACGTACCGATAAACTCATCTTT. Translation: CALGEGGQEASGGRTDKLIF.

This clone was seen only a few times. The chain recombines TRDV1 with TRDJ1; 9 bases align to TRDD3. The V and J ends lost 2 bases and 4 bases, in that order; junction bases with no gene match: 8. This CDR3 region has 16 residues. Germline CDR1 reads TSWWSYY; CDR2 reads QGS. CDR3 nucleotide sequence: TGTGCTCTTGGGGAAGGCCTGGGGGGATACCGCGATAAACTCATCTTT. This codes for CALGEGLGGYRDKLIF.

This clone has just a few counts. The J gene is TRDJ1, the V gene TRDV1; 7 nucleotides align to TRDD3. This CDR3 comprises 24 residues. The V gene's germline CDR1 is TSWWSYY and CDR2 QGS. The V gene end was trimmed by 3 bases and the J gene end by 0 bases; junction bases not matched to a gene: 31. The CDR3: CALGDPRAPFLRRGDLGYTDKLIF. CDR3 DNA: TGTGCTCTTGGGGACCCACGAGCTCCCTTCTTACGCCGGGGGGATCTAGGGTACACCGATAAACTCATCTTT.

This chain joins TRDV2 and TRDJ1; the D call may be TRDD2 or TRDD3 (6 bases each). The CDR3 covers 27 residues. Per the germline V gene, CDR1 is GEAIGNYY and CDR2 is EKD. V lost 2 bases to trimming and J lost 4 bases, with 52 bases between them. CDR3: CACDRISGVFVRGLNPSSYYVGDKLIF. In DNA form, the CDR3 reads TGTGCCTGTGACAGGATCTCTGGGGTATTCGTTCGGGGCCTTAATCCCAGCTCCTACTACGTCGGCGATAAACTCATCTTT.

The genes are TRDV1 and TRDJ1; D call uncertain. V dropped 0 bases and J dropped 0 bases, with 14 bases sitting between them. CDR3 length: 17 amino acids. CDR1 is TSWWSYY and CDR2 is QGS in the germline V gene. This chain's CDR3 is CALGELGPKRYTDKLIF. Written as DNA, the CDR3 is TGTGCTCTTGGGGAACTAGGCCCCAAGAGGTACACCGATAAACTCATCTTT.

This clone has more than one count but fewer than ten. This chain connects TRDV3 to TRDJ1; 7 bases map to TRDD3. The length of the CDR3 is 16 residues. The V gene end was trimmed by 5 bases and the J gene end by 4 bases; junction bases not matched to a gene: 19. In germline, CDR1 is TVYSNPD, CDR2 GDNSRS (reference sequence). In DNA form, the CDR3 reads TGTGCCGCCCCCCTCTGCTGGGGGGGAATCGGCGATAAACTCATCTTT. As protein: CAAPLCWGGIGDKLIF.

This clone was counted only a few times. The chain joins TRDV1 to TRDJ1, with TRDD3 matching over 10 bases. The CDR3 totals 22 residues. Germline values: CDR1 TSWWSYY, CDR2 QGS. Trimming at V came to 2 bases and at J to 2 bases, leaving 23 bases not matched to a gene. CDR3 DNA sequence: TGTGCTCTTGGGGAAATCTCGACCGGGCCGCAACCACTGGGGGATTTGACCGATAAACTCATCTTT. Its translation: CALGEISTGPQPLGDLTDKLIF.

This clone appeared a few times. Compared with germline, one end of the junction differs, possibly owing to a read error. The same CDR3 is also encoded by other DNA sequences in this sample. V usage is TRDV1 and J usage is TRDJ1, with D possibly matching TRDD3 (5 bases). This CDR3 comprises 19 residues. Germline assignment: CDR1 TSWWSYY and CDR2 QGS. CDR3 nucleotides: TGTGCTCTTGGGGGGAAAAGACCCCGCGGGGGGTCGTACACCGATAAACTTATCTTT. Encoded protein: CALGGKRPRGGSYTDKLIF.

This clone was counted only a few times. Other DNA sequences in the sample encode the same CDR3. V gene TRDV1 combines with J gene TRDJ1; 8 positions match TRDD3. Germline V gene data show CDR1 as TSWWSYY and CDR2 as QGS. The CDR3 covers 21 residues. The trim removed 6 bases at V and 0 bases at J, leaving 24 bases unmatched. As DNA, the CDR3 is TGTGCTCTTGGATCCGACTACATTTCGTACTGGGGGTTGCCTTACACCGATAAACTCATCTTT. Protein sequence: CALGSDYISYWGLPYTDKLIF.

A few counts support this clone. The V and J genes are TRDV1 and TRDJ1, with 11 positions matching TRDD3. Germline loops: CDR1 TSWWSYY, CDR2 QGS. This CDR3 comprises 22 residues. With 3 bases clipped from V and 0 bases from J, the junction kept 21 bases outside the gene matches. CDR3 sequence (DNA): TGTGCTCTTGGGGATATCGACCTTCCTACTCCCTGGGGGATACCCTACACCGATAAACTCATCTTT. Translating gives CALGDIDLPTPWGIPYTDKLIF.

V and J are TRDV1 and TRDJ1; perhaps TRDD3 as D (6 bases). This CDR3 is built from 17 residues. Trimming removed 2 bases at V and 7 bases at J, with 23 bases between. Per germline, CDR1 TSWWSYY and CDR2 QGS. CDR3 loop: CALGEYGRWGVHGKLIF. DNA of the CDR3: TGTGCTCTTGGGGAATATGGACGGTGGGGGGTACATGGTAAACTCATCTTT.

This clone has just a few counts. The J gene is TRDJ1, the V gene TRDV1; 11 bases line up with TRDD3. Losses at the gene ends were 3 bases for V and 0 bases for J; bases not matched to a gene: 30. In germline, CDR1 is TSWWSYY, CDR2 QGS. This CDR3 region has 25 residues. This CDR3 reads CALGDTPSPHADWGIFPLYTDKLIF. The CDR3 bases are TGTGCTCTTGGGGACACCCCTTCTCCCCACGCCGACTGGGGGATATTCCCTCTGTACACCGATAAACTCATCTTT.

In its sample, this clone was seen many times. This chain links TRDV2 with TRDJ1, with TRDD3 matching 9 bases. Trimming at V came to 8 bases and at J to 2 bases, leaving 8 bases not matched to a gene. The germline V gene has CDR1 GEAIGNYY and CDR2 EKD. The CDR3 totals 14 residues. CDR3 in DNA: TGTGCCTTATTACTGGGGGACCCGACCGATAAACTCATCTTT. Its protein is CALLLGDPTDKLIF.

The V gene is TRDV1, the J gene TRDJ1; 9 positions match TRDD3. This CDR3 has 19 amino acids. Germline CDR1 reads TSWWSYY; CDR2 reads QGS. J gave up 0 bases and V 5 bases, and 16 bases lay outside the gene matches. CDR3 sequence: CALGLRSYRGYAYTDKLIF. The CDR3 DNA follows: TGTGCTCTTGGGCTTCGCTCTTACCGGGGATACGCGTACACCGATAAACTCATCTTT.

In this sample, this clone turned up many times. The chain employs TRDV2 and TRDJ3, with 12 bases aligning to TRDD3. V gave up 5 bases and J gave up 5 bases; unmatched junction bases: 12. CDR3 size: 19 residues. Germline V gene sequence: CDR1 GEAIGNYY, CDR2 EKD. CDR3 sequence: CACVSLGLGDTRDTRQMFF. CDR3 in DNA: TGTGCCTGTGTGTCCTTGGGACTGGGGGATACCCGGGACACCCGACAGATGTTTTTC.

V and J are TRDV1 and TRDJ1; 8 nucleotides align to TRDD3. Trimming cost V 0 bases and J 0 bases; bases outside gene matches: 21. CDR1 is TSWWSYY and CDR2 is QGS in the germline V gene. This CDR3 contains 22 residues. The CDR3 sequence is CALGELGLLASTGGSYTDKLIF. The CDR3 nucleotides are TGTGCTCTTGGGGAACTAGGCCTGCTCGCCAGTACTGGGGGGTCGTACACCGATAAACTCATCTTT.

V and J are TRDV1 and TRDJ1; TRDD3 matches at 10 bases. V shed 4 bases and J 0 bases; nucleotides not matched to a gene: 14. From germline, CDR1 is TSWWSYY and CDR2 QGS. This CDR3 has 19 amino acids. The CDR3 sequence is CALGVKAFYWGMDTDKLIF. The CDR3 region has the DNA TGTGCTCTTGGGGTCAAGGCCTTTTACTGGGGGATGGACACCGATAAACTCATCTTT.

The chain joins TRDV1 to TRDJ1; 13 bases fit TRDD3. The CDR3 is made up of 22 amino acids. The germline CDR1 and CDR2 sequences are TSWWSYY and QGS. V dropped 4 bases and J dropped 2; count of bases not matched to a gene: 22. CDR3 nucleotides: TGTGCTCTTGGGGGCCGGCTGAGCCTTACCCGTACTGGGGGATACGCTACCGATAAACTCATCTTT. It yields the protein CALGGRLSLTRTGGYATDKLIF.

Turning to this clone: A much larger clone lies one base from this, so it may be a read error. The identical CDR3 is also encoded by other nucleotide sequences in the sample. This chain links TRAV29/DV5 with TRDJ3; 13 nucleotides agree with TRDD3. CDR3 length: 18 amino acids. The germline V gene encodes CDR1 NSMFDY and CDR2 ISSIKDK. The CDR3 sequence is CAAIRLGDTVWDTRQMFF. CDR3 DNA sequence: TGTGCCGCAATCCGACTGGGGGATACGGTCTGGGACACCCGACAGATGTTTTTC.

This clone has just a few counts. This chain connects TRDV1 to TRDJ1; tentative D call: TRDD3 (5 bases). The CDR3 consists of 22 residues. V lost 3 bases and J 0 bases, leaving 32 bases between the germline ends. Per the germline V gene, CDR1 is TSWWSYY and CDR2 is QGS. CDR3 DNA sequence: TGTGCTCTTGGGGACCCGAGCAGGCCAACCCGGCCTAATATGGGGTACACCGATAAACTCATCTTT. This codes for CALGDPSRPTRPNMGYTDKLIF.

This clone was observed a handful of times. One junction end does not reproduce the germline sequence, and a read error may be involved. This rearrangement joins TRDV1 to TRDJ1, with TRDD3 matching over 10 bases. In germline, CDR1 is TSWWSYY, CDR2 QGS. This CDR3 has 23 amino acids. CDR3 residues: CALGELIQLEALGDIGYTDKLIF. DNA of the CDR3: TGTGCTCTTGGGGAACTAATTCAGCTCGAGGCCCTGGGGGATATCGGGTACACCGATAAACTTATCTTT.

To note about this clone: This clone may be a read error of a much larger clone one base away. Other DNA sequences in this sample translate to the same CDR3. J is TRDJ1 and V is TRAV29/DV5, with 9 positions matching TRDD3. The CDR3 is made up of 18 amino acids. Germline CDR1 reads NSMFDY; CDR2 reads ISSIKDK. DNA of the CDR3: TGTGCCGCAAGCGCGTCCGAGCGTGGGGGATATGCCACCGATAAACTCATCTTT. Translated: CAASASERGGYATDKLIF.

This clone was detected a few times. The chain carries TRDV1 and TRDJ1; 7 bases agree with TRDD3. V gave up 3 bases and J gave up 0 bases; unmatched junction bases: 22. The CDR3 is 21 residues long. Germline lookup yields CDR1 TSWWSYY and CDR2 QGS. Written as DNA, the CDR3 is TGTGCTCTTGGGGAGCCTCTTGTCTCTCCGCTGGGGGTACTGTACACCGATAAACTCATCTTT. Protein product: CALGEPLVSPLGVLYTDKLIF.

The sample holds a few counts of this clone. The rearrangement joins TRDV1 to TRDJ1; 8 nucleotides line up with TRDD3. Per germline, CDR1 TSWWSYY and CDR2 QGS. V lost 0 bases to trimming and J lost 0 bases; unmatched junction nucleotides: 24. The CDR3 is made up of 23 amino acids. CDR3 in amino acids: CALGELTPQLLGVPRWYTDKLIF. For the CDR3, the DNA is TGTGCTCTTGGGGAACTTACTCCCCAACTACTGGGGGTCCCGCGTTGGTACACCGATAAACTCATCTTT.

This clone was seen a few times. This chain links TRDV1 with TRDJ1, with D tentatively TRDD3 (6 bases). Germline V gene lookup returns CDR1 TSWWSYY and CDR2 QGS. This CDR3 comprises 17 residues. Trimming removed 5 bases from V and 0 bases from J, with 19 bases in between. CDR3 nucleotide sequence: TGTGCTCTTGGGTTGCTGAGGGATATCATGCACACCGATAAACTCATCTTT. Residues: CALGLLRDIMHTDKLIF.